This entry features one T cell receptor beta chain sequence. The data were taken from a study of blood T cell repertoires in COVID-19. Study information: Some COVID-19 samples were acute and others convalescent; all came from the United States, Italy and Spain.

Authors' analysis steps: Nucleated cell number was recorded as an estimate derived from reference gene primer amplification. The table came from immunoSEQ multiplex PCR; TCRdb's copy has only in-frame clones and leaves some out. V, J and clone size reflect that table, while D and trimming were determined from the DNA. This table has under 200,000 clones, around 90% appearing once. The source of this sequence is a man aged 35 to 55 with active or convalescent COVID-19. Sequenced input: peripheral blood.

The CDR3, as DNA: TGTGCCAGCAGAATCGGGGCCGACAGGCGATACAATGAGCAGTTCTTC. Translating it yields CASRIGADRRYNEQFF. The chain has TRBV6-6 and TRBJ2-1, with D possibly being TRBD1 (6 bases). CDR3 length equals 16 residues. The germline gives CDR1 MNHNY, CDR2 SVGAGI (reference sequence). V lost 6 bases to trimming and J lost 4 bases, with 19 bases between them.